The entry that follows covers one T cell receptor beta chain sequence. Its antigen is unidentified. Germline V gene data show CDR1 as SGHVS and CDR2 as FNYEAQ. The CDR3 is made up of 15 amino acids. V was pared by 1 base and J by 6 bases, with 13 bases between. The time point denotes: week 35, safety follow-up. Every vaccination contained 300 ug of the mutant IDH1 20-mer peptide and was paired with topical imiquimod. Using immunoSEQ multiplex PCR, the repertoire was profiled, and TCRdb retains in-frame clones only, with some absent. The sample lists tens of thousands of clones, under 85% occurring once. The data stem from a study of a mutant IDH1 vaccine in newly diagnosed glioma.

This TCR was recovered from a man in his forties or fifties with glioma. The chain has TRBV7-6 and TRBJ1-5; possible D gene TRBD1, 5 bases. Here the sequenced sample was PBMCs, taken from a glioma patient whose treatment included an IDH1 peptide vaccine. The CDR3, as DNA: TGTGCCAGCAGCTTAGAGATCGGGGGTAGTCAGCCCCAGCATTTT. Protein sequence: CASSLEIGGSQPQHF.